This entry features one T cell receptor beta chain sequence. Antigen: not known. This sample stems from a study of cytomegalovirus exposure and HLA in healthy donors. Repertoires were generated with immunoSEQ multiplex PCR, while TCRdb's copy carries only in-frame clones and drops some. Counted here are around 230,000 clones, around 85% occurring once; the ten biggest clones make up 0.95% to 1.5%. Study-level results: A few of the chains that were CMV-associated were confirmed in vitro to be specific for CMV antigens.

The approximately 130-subject validation cohort, separate from the approximately 640-subject first cohort, included the donors. The germline V and J ends were trimmed by 2 bases and 2 bases, with 13 bases remaining between them. The CDR3 spans 15 residues. CDR1 and CDR2 from the germline V gene are SGDLS and YYNGEE. The sequence came from a woman in her 30s in good health and CMV-seropositive. The sequenced sample consisted of PBMCs. This sequence joins TRBV9 and TRBJ1-1; D perhaps matches TRBD1 (6 bases). The CDR3 spells CASSVGGAANTEAFF. The DNA for the CDR3 is TGTGCCAGCAGCGTGGGGGGGGCCGCAAACACTGAAGCTTTCTTT.